This TCR beta chain was captured by sequencing in a study of T cells in Graves' hyperthyroidism and ophthalmopathy. Study summary: Peripheral blood was collected at initial diagnosis, before any treatment.

V lost 4 bases and J 4 bases, leaving 13 bases between the germline ends. Germline V lookup: CDR1 MDHEN, CDR2 SYDVKM. The CDR3 length is 14 residues. Study outcomes and limitations: Most clonotypes expanded in thyroid above 0.001 were likewise present in blood.

Subjects with ophthalmopathy showed a Clinical Activity Score no lower than 3, a NOSPECS grade no lower than 4, and a duration shorter than 3 months. PBMCs were obtained from approximately 10 ml fresh peripheral blood. This clonotype was seen only once. Its specificity is unknown. Amplification yielded TCR beta CDR3 regions, with RNA transcripts as the source. The HTBI primer set drove a first-round RT-PCR of the TCR CDR3. TCRdb reprocessed the multiplex PCR reads with MiXCR, giving one entry per CDR3 protein. The table records hundreds of thousands of distinct CDR3 sequences, 20% to 25% of them present only once.

The J gene is TRBJ1-2, the V gene TRBV28; perhaps TRBD1 as D (5 bases). This receptor was identified in a man aged 30 to 45 with Graves' ophthalmopathy. The sequencing input was blood. Here the CDR3 reads CASSSGDGSYGYTF. The DNA for the CDR3 is TGTGCCAGCAGTTCGGGGGACGGATCCTATGGCTACACCTTC.